This T cell receptor beta chain was obtained from a study of cytomegalovirus exposure and HLA in healthy donors (TCRdb year 2017). Turning to the overall study: An earlier analysis of approximately 550 of the donors reported approximately 300 Gb of sequence data and 117 million unique TCR beta sequences from 190 million or so T cells. In addition to the first cohort of 666 subjects, a separate validation cohort of under 150 different subjects was used. Rather than using new phenotypic data, the later analysis identified candidate immune exposures from TCR beta sequences and from how often those sequences occurred across donors. Every discovery cohort repertoire had been produced on one sequencing platform. A later analysis re-analyzed previously published TCR beta repertoires from about 600 donors and added high-resolution HLA genotyping to study TCR occurrence patterns. The number of typed donors differed by locus: about 620-630 for A, B, C, DRB1 and DQB1; approximately 530 for DQA1; approximately 600 for DPA1; and about 470 for DPB1. Roughly 5 DR-DQ haplotypes were treated as single units for association and clustering because of strong linkage in the cohort. An early release covering some 640 HLA-typed donors comprised about 300 gigabases of sequencing data and around 80 million unique TCR sequences. To predict cytomegalovirus infection status, the study brought together high-throughput TCR immunosequencing, statistical association of individual TCRs with disease status, and machine learning. The study aimed to test whether cataloging public T cell receptors could reveal signatures of past pathogen exposure. In an earlier analysis of 500 to 650 of the donors, high-throughput TCR beta sequencing was used to judge whether each TCR beta V gene segment behaved as functional or pseudogenic. Using immunosequencing, the study profiled T cell repertoires from 666 subjects and related those repertoires to cytomegalovirus serostatus. HLA typing included class I and class II loci at four-digit resolution. Of the 300 to 500 genotyped donors, roughly 80% were placed in the genetic ancestry cluster associated with self-reported Caucasian donors. Among roughly 370 genotyped donors of the cohort, an average of about 240,000 unique TCR beta nucleotide sequences were sequenced per donor, roughly 18% of them non-productive. In a later genetic analysis, genome-wide SNP genotypes for about 55% of the 666 donors were used, and that subset was treated as a discovery cohort. Donor age, sex, ethnicity and CMV serostatus were compiled alongside the repertoire data. The full study reports these points: In vitro tests confirmed that a few of the cytomegalovirus-associated TCR beta chains recognize cytomegalovirus antigens. Compared with equally common non-associated chains, HLA-associated TCR beta chains in a later analysis were more clonally expanded and had lower generation probabilities. Because some donors lacked HLA typing at each locus, the association tests relied only on the typed subset. The study gave a list of about 160 TCR beta chains associated with cytomegalovirus. According to a later analysis, parvovirus B19, influenza, CMV and Epstein-Barr virus appeared linked to several top co-occurrence clusters. It was suggested by the authors that the approach could potentially be generalized to other disease states and immunological phenotypes. The 87-base-pair reads could not distinguish some IMGT-functional V segments, including TRBV6-2 and TRBV6-3, so those segments were excluded. Because counts were too low, approximately 15 rarely observed V segments, including chromosome 9 orphons, were excluded from the earlier analysis of fewer than 650 of the donors. Correlated functional status among segregating V segments might reflect linkage disequilibrium, but an unknown experimental factor could not be ruled out. A later analysis associated about 18,000 TCR beta sequences with specific HLA alleles at a false discovery rate of 0.05. A cluster of highly shared sequence variants was judged likely to represent a technical artifact of the sequencing pipeline. While some public TCRs were present in many individuals, most TCR sequences turned up only very rarely across donors. An association between a missense DCLRE1C variant and V-gene and J-gene trimming of TCR beta chains was found in a later genetic analysis and replicated in an independent cohort. For the cohort, immune exposure information was limited to CMV serostatus. In a later analysis, the rate of TCR association differed among HLA loci, with DRB1 alleles having the most associated TCRs and HLA-C alleles having the fewest. According to a later analysis, most CMV-associated TCR beta chains appeared to be HLA-restricted, and the HLA associations seemed to be driven largely by CMV exposure. In a later genetic analysis, fewer N-insertions in productive TCRs were reported among donors in an Asian-associated ancestry cluster than the 666-donor mean. Strong co-occurrence of HLA alleles, especially DR and DQ, made assigning TCR associations to individual alleles difficult. The presence/absence analyses assumed that sequencing depth was roughly uniform across donors, and that assumption may not be true. A further reported finding was that TCR beta sequences accurately predicted the HLA-A and HLA-B alleles for most subjects in the first cohort. An earlier analysis of approximately 540 of the donors showed that most TCR beta V segments appeared in productive rearrangements either about 90% or about 30% of the time, which broadly matched IMGT annotations. In both the original and validation cohorts, the classifier was reported to diagnose cytomegalovirus status with high specificity and sensitivity. The cohort was sequenced for TCR beta chains only, and without alpha or paired-chain data the features that could be detected were limited.

The library was built by means of the immunoSEQ multiplex PCR assay. For the multiplex PCR, a mixture combining 60 forward primers for TCR Vbeta segments and 13 reverse primers for TCR Jbeta segments was used. The CDR3 region of rearranged TCR beta genes was amplified from genomic DNA by a multiplex PCR assay. On the Illumina HiSeq System, the amplified TCR beta libraries were sequenced as 87-base-pair reads. Regarding the original processing steps: A later analysis tallied some 79 million unique TCR beta chains across the 666 repertoires, and approximately 9.9 million of those chains were shared by two or more donors. To remove PCR and sequencing errors, raw reads were error-corrected and collapsed into unique sequences using a nearest-neighbor algorithm that merged closely related sequences. CDR3 sequences were aligned to IMGT reference sequences to assign V, D and J gene segments. Each retained sequence needed at least a six-nucleotide match to both a V gene segment and a J gene segment. Rearrangements were classified as productive when the CDR3 lacked stop codons and remained in frame with V and J, and all other rearrangements were classified as non-productive. Following IMGT convention, CDR3 was defined as the stretch from the second conserved V-encoded cysteine to the conserved J-encoded phenylalanine. The earlier analysis of about 590 of the donors excluded sequences that lacked an unambiguous match to a single V gene segment. An earlier analysis of fewer than 750 of the donors classified V segments as functional when productive rearrangements were above 56.7% and as segregating when the standard deviation between donors was above 5%. A statistical classification framework was developed to diagnose cytomegalovirus status using the catalog of TCR beta chain sequences. In a later analysis, TCR nucleotide sequences were compared against IMGT/GENE-DB human TR gene sequences so that V and J genes could be assigned. In a later analysis, CDR3 sequences and most-parsimonious VDJ recombination scenarios were assigned using the TCRdist pipeline. In a later analysis, each TCR beta chain was defined by its CDR3 amino acid sequence together with its V-gene family, and reads without a unique V-gene family were excluded. A later analysis removed 592 highly shared, low-generation-probability nucleotide sequences to deal with suspected cross-contamination and a sequencing artifact. In a later analysis, a clonal expansion index was calculated for each public chain from normalized within-repertoire ranks of inferred template counts. In a later analysis, generation probabilities were computed with a VDJ recombination model fitted to out-of-frame rearrangements, and the resulting probabilities were checked against IGoR. In a later analysis, TCR-TCR, TCR-HLA and TCR-CMV co-occurrence was scored with hypergeometric tests, and a repertoire-size bias correction was applied to TCR pairs. In a later analysis, false discovery rates were estimated by permuting HLA or CMV assignments 20 times. In a later analysis, co-occurring TCRs were grouped with DBSCAN, and TCRdist sequence similarity was added when clustering was performed within HLA-allele-positive subsets. Repertoires with fewer than 30,000 or more than 120,000 public chains were left out of co-occurrence clustering, as were five repertoires with anomalous nucleotide sharing. TCRdb carries this immuneACCESS record with in-frame sequences only. Its versions omit some clonotypes, under half of them owing to an unresolved V gene in the studies checked, with the rest unexplained. Clonal size and the V and J genes are those of that table, whereas D and trimming came from the DNA. The table for this sample lists 150,000 to 200,000 clones; around 80% of them were counted only once. Approximately 4% of the sample lies in the top ten.

The cohort comprised some 680 healthy bone marrow donors. All cohort members were sampled while nominally healthy, although unrecorded immune exposures were likely present. The donor was CMV seropositive and was included in the group of 250 to 300 seropositive cohort members. A peripheral blood sample was provided by each donor, and peripheral blood mononuclear cells were used for TCR beta sequencing. The Qiagen DNeasy Blood Extraction Kit was used to extract genomic DNA from the blood cell samples. CDR1 GTSNPN and CDR2 SVGIG were looked up in the germline V gene (reference sequence). The CDR3 runs 16 amino acids, cysteine and phenylalanine included. The CDR3 DNA has 48 bases and is translated from base 1. Germline trimming amounts to 3 bases on V and 0 bases on J, with 7 as the count of junction bases outside the gene matches. This clone has just a few counts. No antigen is known for it. No per-base quality is available; no much larger clone lies one base away.

The sequence links TRBV30 to TRBJ2-1, with 8 junctional bases fitting TRBD2. What was sequenced was PBMCs. The TCR originated in a woman in her twenties or thirties in good health and CMV-seropositive. The CDR3: CAWRIIAGSSYNEQFF. The DNA is TGTGCCTGGAGGATCATAGCGGGGAGCTCCTACAATGAGCAGTTCTTC.